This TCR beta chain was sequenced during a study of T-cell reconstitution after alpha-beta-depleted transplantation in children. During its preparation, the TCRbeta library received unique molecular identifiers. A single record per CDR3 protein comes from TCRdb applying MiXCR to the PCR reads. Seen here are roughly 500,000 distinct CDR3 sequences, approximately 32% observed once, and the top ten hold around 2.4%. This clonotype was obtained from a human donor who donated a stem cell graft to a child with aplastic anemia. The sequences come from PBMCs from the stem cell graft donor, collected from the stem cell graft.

Written as DNA, the CDR3 is TGTGCCAGCAGTCCCTGGACAGGGAAGGAAGAGACCCAGTACTTC. Its protein is CASSPWTGKEETQYF. V usage is TRBV12-3 or TRBV12-4 and J usage is TRBJ2-5; TRBD1 agrees at 8 bases. V lost 5 bases and J lost 3; bases outside the gene matches: 8. This CDR3 comprises 15 residues.